This entry features one T cell receptor (beta chain) sequence. The antigen is undetermined. With 2 bases removed from V and 2 bases from J, the gap between germline ends came to 24 bases. Germline CDR1 is SGHNT and CDR2 is YYREEE (reference sequence). The CDR3 extends over 19 amino acids. These data are taken from a study of T cell repertoires in cytomegalovirus infection. Across the study: It was recently identified HLA-C-restricted and well-studied HLA-B-restricted CMV epitopes that the study used. Study-level findings and limits: Based on cumulative public TCR beta family frequency, carriers of CMV plus the relevant HLA were identified.

One entry per CDR3 protein, called by TCRdb with MiXCR from the reads. Of about 570,000 distinct CDR3 sequences detected, 35% to 50% appear once; the ten largest clones hold around 48%. This sequence originates from a human donor in good health (CMV status not recorded). Some clones in this sample may be carry-over from other donors' samples. The chain couples TRBV5-4 to TRBJ2-3, with D tentatively TRBD2 (6 bases). Sequencing used cultured PBMCs, obtained from culture after CMV antigen stimulation. The CDR3 DNA follows: TGTGCCAGCAGCTTAATCGGGGGTGCATCGGTACGGACCACAGATACGCAGTATTTT. Translating it yields CASSLIGGASVRTTDTQYF.